These 18 T cell receptor beta chains share one sample of origin, sequenced in a study of T cell repertoires in cytomegalovirus infection. In TCRdb, the reads were re-called with MiXCR into one record per CDR3 protein. The table records nearly 700,000 distinct CDR3 sequences, roughly 30% of them present only once. These receptors have no identified antigens. The material sequenced was cultured PBMCs, taken from culture after CMV antigen stimulation. The receptors shown here come from a human donor in good health (CMV status not recorded). Some clones in this sample may be carry-over from other donors' samples.

Only a few counts were recorded for this clonotype. This chain links TRBV7-2 with TRBJ1-2; the match to TRBD1 covers 9 bases. There are 14 residues in the CDR3. The germline gives CDR1 SGHTA, CDR2 FQGNSA. The V segment lost 4 bases and the J segment 7 bases; nucleotides outside the gene matches: 7. For the CDR3, the DNA is TGTGCCAGCAGCTCGGGACAGGGCTCTCGTGGCTACACCTTC. Translated, it gives CASSSGQGSRGYTF.

The rearrangement links TRBV30 to TRBJ2-3, with D uncertain. CDR1 and CDR2 (germline): GTSNPN, SVGIG (reference sequence). The CDR3 covers 14 residues. Trimming removed 5 bases at V and 4 bases at J, with 16 bases between. CDR3 in DNA: TGTGCCTGGCAAACGGGTGACGGAGCAGATACGCAGTATTTT. This encodes CAWQTGDGADTQYF.

This clonotype has only a few counts. V usage is TRBV12-3 or TRBV12-4 and J usage is TRBJ2-3, with D tentatively TRBD2 (6 bases). Trimming removed 6 bases from V and 2 bases from J, with 12 bases in between. CDR3 length equals 14 residues. The DNA of the CDR3 is TGTGCCAGCAGGCCGGGACTCAACACAGATACGCAGTATTTT. This sequence encodes CASRPGLNTDTQYF.

This clonotype came up a few times. The chain employs TRBV20-1 and TRBJ1-5, with D perhaps TRBD1 (6 bases). V gave up 6 bases and J gave up 5 bases, with 17 bases separating them. There are 14 residues in the CDR3. CDR1 DFQATT and CDR2 SNEGSKA come from the germline V gene (reference sequence). The CDR3 DNA reads as TGCAGTGCCCAGTACGGGGGGCAGGATCAGCCCCAGCATTTT. As protein: CSAQYGGQDQPQHF.

The V call is TRBV20-1, the J call TRBJ2-2; TRBD2 matches 8 bases. J was trimmed by 3 bases and V by 6 bases; bases with no gene match: 9. The CDR3 contains 15 residues. Germline CDR1 is DFQATT and CDR2 is SNEGSKA (reference sequence). In DNA, the CDR3 is TGCAGTGCCCCGGATGCGGGGGGCGACACCGGGGAGCTGTTTTTT. As protein: CSAPDAGGDTGELFF.

The chain has TRBV19 and TRBJ2-7; D is tentatively TRBD1 or TRBD2 (5 bases each). Germline assignment: CDR1 LNHDA and CDR2 SQIVND (reference sequence). CDR3 length: 14 residues. V lost 3 bases, J lost 2 bases, and 11 bases lay in between. CDR3 coding DNA: TGTGCCAGTAGTATTTCTGGGGGAGCCTACGAGCAGTACTTC. Encoded protein: CASSISGGAYEQYF.

This clonotype was observed a handful of times. For the CDR3, the DNA is TGTGCCAGCAGCTTGGCCCGGGACAGCTATGGCTACACCTTC. It yields the protein CASSLARDSYGYTF. V and J are TRBV11-2 and TRBJ1-2, with 7 positions matching TRBD1. Germline values: CDR1 SGHAT, CDR2 FQNNGV. J gave up 4 bases and V 3 bases, and 5 bases lay outside the gene matches. The CDR3 is made up of 14 amino acids.

V gene TRBV6-2 or TRBV6-3 combines with J gene TRBJ2-1; D is undetermined. With 1 base removed from V and 4 bases from J, the gap between germline ends came to 5 bases. Germline V gene lookup returns CDR1 MNHEY and CDR2 SVGEGT. This CDR3 contains 13 residues. CDR3 amino acids: CASSYFWYNEQFF. The CDR3 DNA is TGTGCCAGCAGTTACTTTTGGTACAATGAGCAGTTCTTC.

V is TRBV6-1 and J is TRBJ1-4; D remains unclear. V lost 0 bases, J lost 8 bases, and 13 bases lay in between. The CDR3 has 15 amino acids. CDR1 and CDR2 from the germline V gene are MNHNS and SASEGT. CDR3 amino acids: CASSEALHIGEKLFF. The CDR3 DNA reads as TGTGCCAGCAGTGAAGCGCTTCACATAGGCGAAAAACTGTTTTTT.

The chain employs TRBV6-5 and TRBJ1-3, with unresolved D. Per the germline V gene, CDR1 is MNHEY and CDR2 is SVGAGI. With 0 bases removed from V and 8 bases from J, the gap between germline ends came to 14 bases. The length of the CDR3 is 15 residues. The CDR3 loop is CASSYSGYTLDTIYF. The CDR3 DNA follows: TGTGCCAGCAGTTACTCGGGGTACACCCTCGACACCATATATTTT.

The chain combines TRBV19 with TRBJ1-3; no clear D gene. Trimming pared 8 bases from V and 4 bases from J, leaving 18 bases between. CDR1 and CDR2 from the germline V gene are LNHDA and SQIVND (reference sequence). The CDR3 contains 15 residues. The CDR3 region has the DNA TGTGCCAGTCCCGGTAGGGCCCCGGCGGGAAACACCATATATTTT. It encodes CASPGRAPAGNTIYF.

The rearrangement uses TRBV6-1 and TRBJ1-2; 11 bases are a match to TRBD1. The junction had 3 bases not matched to a gene; V was cut back by 1 base and J by 8 bases. CDR3 length: 14 amino acids. CDR1 and CDR2 (germline): MNHNS, SASEGT. The CDR3 region has the DNA TGTGCCAGCAGTGAAGTGAGGACAGGGGGCGGCTACACCTTC. The encoded protein is CASSEVRTGGGYTF.

Ten or more counts support this clonotype. This sequence joins TRBV7-8 and TRBJ2-7; D possibly corresponds to TRBD1 (6 bases). The V end lost 5 bases, the J end lost 3 bases, and 17 bases lay between the germline ends. CDR1 is SGHVS, CDR2 FQNEAQ, per germline. The CDR3 covers 15 residues. The CDR3 sequence: CASSPQRTVDYEQYF. The CDR3 DNA follows: TGTGCCAGCAGCCCCCAAAGGACAGTAGACTACGAGCAGTACTTC.

This clonotype was seen a handful of times. The chain couples TRBV6-1 to TRBJ2-3; the D gene is possibly TRBD1 (6 bases). V lost 1 base to trimming and J lost 1 base, with 9 bases between them. Germline CDR1 reads MNHNS; CDR2 reads SASEGT. CDR3 length equals 15 residues. CDR3 in DNA: TGTGCCAGCAGTGAAGGAGGGGGACGCACAGATACGCAGTATTTT. This translates into CASSEGGGRTDTQYF.

The genes are TRBV4-1 and TRBJ2-7, with 7 bases identical to TRBD2. Germline CDR1 reads MGHRA; CDR2 reads YSYEKL. The CDR3 is made up of 17 amino acids. V lost 5 bases, J lost 4 bases, and 17 bases stayed unmatched. The CDR3 loop reads CASSTSWGGRGWYEQYF. As DNA, the CDR3 is TGCGCCAGCAGCACTTCCTGGGGCGGGAGAGGTTGGTACGAGCAGTACTTC.

The chain employs TRBV4-1 and TRBJ2-7; D is ambiguous. The V and J ends lost 0 bases and 2 bases respectively, with 14 bases between them. The CDR3 length is 16 residues. Germline V gives CDR1 MGHRA, CDR2 YSYEKL. CDR3 DNA sequence: TGCGCCAGCAGCCAAGATCTTAGCTCTCTTACCTACGAGCAGTACTTC. It codes for CASSQDLSSLTYEQYF.

This sequence joins TRBV27 and TRBJ1-1; D not certain. The germline V gene has CDR1 MNHEY and CDR2 SMNVEV (reference sequence). Deletions cut 2 bases from V and 7 bases from J, with 5 bases between. CDR3 length equals 11 residues. The CDR3 bases are TGTGCCAGCAGTTTAAACGGTGAAGCTTTCTTT. Its protein product is CASSLNGEAFF.

The sample holds a few counts of this clonotype. The chain is built from TRBV28 and TRBJ2-7; 10 positions agree with TRBD1. Germline V gene sequence: CDR1 MDHEN, CDR2 SYDVKM. After removal of 4 bases from V and 4 bases from J, the junction contained 7 bases not matched to a gene. This CDR3 has 15 residues. CDR3 in amino acids: CASSSMTGGYYEQYF. The CDR3 nucleotides read TGTGCCAGCAGTTCTATGACAGGGGGCTATTACGAGCAGTACTTC.